This T cell receptor (beta chain) was captured in a study of T cell responses to AZD1222 COVID-19 vaccine. Assay used: immunoSEQ multiplex PCR; TCRdb lists only in-frame clones, some missing. The profile shows roughly 100,000 clones, 84% of them singletons. Per germline, CDR1 LGHDT and CDR2 YNNKEL (reference sequence). Trimming took 6 bases from V and 8 from J, leaving 22 bases between them. The CDR3 contains 15 residues. The input for sequencing was peripheral blood, taken on day 0 of AZD1222 vaccination. The sequence was collected from an adult in good health. The chain carries TRBV3-1 (or the pseudogene TRBV3-2) and TRBJ1-2, with a tentative D call TRBD1 (6 bases). The CDR3 sequence: CASSYTGTSTGGYTF. DNA of the CDR3: TGTGCCAGCAGTTACACCGGGACATCGACCGGGGGCTACACCTTC.